One and the same sample provided the 5 T cell receptor beta chains below, sequenced in a study of CD8+ T cells in alopecia areata. Extracted RNA was reverse transcribed into cDNA, the sequencing template. Produced via immunoSEQ multiplex PCR; TCRdb's table is partial and in-frame only. The data hold 90,000 to 150,000 clones, with around 56% observed a single time. Treatment reported: oral pan-JAK inhibitor, 5-10 mg twice daily. The starting material was CD4+ T cells sorted from blood, obtained at week 4, from a patient treated with tofacitinib. The receptors were sampled from a human donor with alopecia areata.

The chain links TRBV27 to TRBJ1-6; D is possibly TRBD1 (5 bases). Germline-derived CDR1 and CDR2 are MNHEY and SMNVEV (reference sequence). The CDR3 has 14 residues. Trimming pared 5 bases from V and 14 bases from J, leaving 19 bases between. DNA for the CDR3: TGTGCCAGCAGTCCCTCTCGACAGCCCGGCTCCCTCCACTTT. This translates into CASSPSRQPGSLHF.

The chain couples TRBV30 to TRBJ2-4; possibly TRBD1 or TRBD2 for D (5 bases each). Germline CDR1 is GTSNPN and CDR2 is SVGIG (reference sequence). Trimming took 0 bases from V and 6 from J, leaving 15 bases between them. CDR3 length: 15 residues. As DNA, the CDR3 is TGTGCCTGGAGTGTAGCGGTCGGCCAGGGAAACATTCAGTACTTC. Its translation: CAWSVAVGQGNIQYF. Using reference TRBV30 and TRBJ2-4 for the parts outside the CDR3, the full variable domain is SQTIHQWPATLVQPVGSPLSLECTVEGTSNPNLYWYRQAAGRGLQLLFYSVGIGQISSEVPQNLSASRPQDRQFILSSKKLLLSDSGFYLCAWSVAVGQGNIQYFGAGTRLSVL.

This rearrangement joins TRBV5-1 to TRBJ2-3; D remains unclear. The CDR3 consists of 14 residues. Trimming pared 0 bases from V and 5 bases from J, leaving 10 bases between. Germline loops: CDR1 SGHRS, CDR2 YFSETQ. The CDR3: CASSLDSTRDTQYF. The DNA of the CDR3 is TGCGCCAGCAGCTTGGACAGCACAAGAGATACGCAGTATTTT. Full variable domain (rest looked up from reference TRBV5-1 and TRBJ2-3): KAGVTQTPRYLIKTRGQQVTLSCSPISGHRSVSWYQQTPGQGLQFLFEYFSETQRNKGNFPGRFSGRQFSNSRSEMNVSTLELGDSALYLCASSLDSTRDTQYFGPGTRLTVL.

This clone was observed a handful of times. The chain uses TRBV11-2 and TRBJ1-4; D might be TRBD1 (6 bases). Trimming stripped 0 bases from V and 10 bases from J, with 18 bases between. Germline CDR1 SGHAT, CDR2 FQNNGV. This CDR3 spans 16 amino acids. CDR3 protein: CASSLDIAGVSGKLFF. CDR3 sequence (DNA): TGTGCCAGCAGCTTAGATATTGCAGGGGTTTCGGGAAAACTGTTTTTT.

V is TRBV30 and J is TRBJ2-3; a possible D gene is TRBD2 (7 bases). The germline V gene encodes CDR1 GTSNPN and CDR2 SVGIG (reference sequence). Trimming took 0 bases from V and 3 from J, leaving 13 bases between them. The CDR3 is 15 amino acids. CDR3 in amino acids: CAWSVVRGGTDTQYF. The DNA of the CDR3 is TGTGCCTGGAGTGTCGTCAGGGGAGGGACAGATACGCAGTATTTT. The full variable domain, in which reference TRBV30 and TRBJ2-3 provide the parts outside the CDR3, is SQTIHQWPATLVQPVGSPLSLECTVEGTSNPNLYWYRQAAGRGLQLLFYSVGIGQISSEVPQNLSASRPQDRQFILSSKKLLLSDSGFYLCAWSVVRGGTDTQYFGPGTRLTVL.